This entry concerns a single T cell receptor beta chain. This CDR3 spans 14 amino acids. V lost 0 bases, J lost 4 bases, and 11 bases lay in between. Germline lookup yields CDR1 SGHKS and CDR2 YYEKEE (reference sequence). Using immunoSEQ multiplex PCR, the repertoire was profiled, and TCRdb retains in-frame clones only, with some absent. Among around 34,000 clones listed, 90% were seen once. This record comes from a study of T cell changes during pregnancy in multiple sclerosis. The chain employs TRBV5-5 and TRBJ2-7; a weak D match, TRBD2 (6 bases). This TCR was recovered from a female donor with multiple sclerosis, enrolled in a pregnancy study. This specimen was CD8+ T cells from peripheral blood mononuclear cells, taken after pregnancy. CDR3 DNA: TGTGCCAGCAGCTTGGATCCGGAGGGATACGAGCAGTACTTC. As protein: CASSLDPEGYEQYF.